This TCR beta chain was sequenced in a study of CD8+ T cells in alopecia areata. The overall study: Treated patients took oral tofacitinib at 5 to 10 mg twice daily.

RNA was isolated and reverse transcribed to cDNA, the sequencing template. Here immunoSEQ multiplex PCR was the method, and the copy in TCRdb shows in-frame clones only, minus some. Of roughly 250,000 clones listed, about 68% were seen once; the top ten hold 1% to 1.5%. Alopecia areata patients gave lesional scalp punch biopsies and peripheral blood samples. The source material was CD4+ T cells sorted from blood, sampled at week 0. The origin of this receptor is a human donor with alopecia areata.

This CDR3 reads CASSLGGAHSPLHF. The CDR3 region has the DNA TGTGCCAGCAGCTTAGGAGGGGCGCATTCACCCCTCCACTTT. The chain recombines TRBV7-8 with TRBJ1-6; weak D call: TRBD1 (5 bases). The V gene's germline CDR1 is SGHVS and CDR2 FQNEAQ. This CDR3 comprises 14 residues. Trimming removed 1 base from V and 8 bases from J, with 9 bases in between.